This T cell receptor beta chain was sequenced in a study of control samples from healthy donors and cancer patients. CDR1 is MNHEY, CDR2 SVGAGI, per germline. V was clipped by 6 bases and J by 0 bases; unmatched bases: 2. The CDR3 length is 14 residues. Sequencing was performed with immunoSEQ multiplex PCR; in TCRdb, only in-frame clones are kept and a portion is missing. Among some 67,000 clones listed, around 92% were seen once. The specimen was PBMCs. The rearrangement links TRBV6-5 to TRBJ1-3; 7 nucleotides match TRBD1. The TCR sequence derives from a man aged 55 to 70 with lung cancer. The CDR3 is CASRDRHSGNTIYF. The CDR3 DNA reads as TGTGCCAGCAGGGACAGGCACTCTGGAAACACCATATATTTT.